These 27 T cell receptor beta chains originate from one sample sequenced in a study of Ad26.COV2.S vaccination and SARS-CoV-2 variants. Treatment of the sample: approximately 18 received Ad26.COV2.S at low or high dose, single or two shots; five or six received placebo; per-sample allocation not given. Collection of samples fell on day 63 after the first vaccine or placebo injection. TCRdb keeps only in-frame clones here, not all; method: immunoSEQ multiplex PCR. The table includes roughly 350,000 clones, 75% to 90% detected once. This specimen was peripheral blood, taken in a trial of Ad26.COV2.S vaccine versus placebo. The receptors were gathered from a person aged 18-60 years who received the Ad26.COV2.S COVID-19 vaccine or a placebo.

The chain employs TRBV3-1 (or the pseudogene TRBV3-2) and TRBJ1-1; no clear D gene. Per germline, CDR1 LGHDT and CDR2 YNNKEL (reference sequence). CDR3 length: 14 amino acids. V lost 3 bases to trimming and J lost 0 bases, with 8 bases between them. The CDR3 region has the DNA TGTGCCAGCAGCCAGGGCCCGATGAACACTGAAGCTTTCTTT. It translates to CASSQGPMNTEAFF.

The rearrangement links TRBV11-3 to TRBJ1-4; 8 nucleotides match TRBD1. The CDR3 runs to 13 residues. J was trimmed by 12 bases and V by 3 bases; bases with no gene match: 6. CDR1 SGHNT and CDR2 YENEEA come from the germline V gene. CDR3 coding DNA: TGTGCCAGCAGCTTGGACAGGGATAGCGAACTGTTTTTT. It specifies CASSLDRDSELFF.

This chain links TRBV25-1 with TRBJ2-5, with TRBD2 matching over 10 bases. From germline, CDR1 is MGHDK and CDR2 SYGVNS. Trimming cost V 2 bases and J 5 bases; bases outside gene matches: 11. The CDR3 runs to 17 residues. This CDR3 reads CASSERGGLAGVETQYF. The DNA for the CDR3 is TGTGCCAGCAGTGAACGCGGTGGTCTAGCGGGAGTCGAGACCCAGTACTTC.

V is TRBV5-4 and J is TRBJ1-6; 7 nucleotides agree with TRBD1. This CDR3 contains 14 residues. Germline CDR1 reads SGHNT; CDR2 reads YYREEE (reference sequence). The V segment lost 5 bases and the J segment 6 bases; nucleotides outside the gene matches: 5. CDR3 amino acids: CASRTGQINSPLHF. DNA of the CDR3: TGTGCCAGCAGAACGGGACAGATTAATTCACCCCTCCACTTT.

The J gene is TRBJ2-7, the V gene TRBV19, with D tentatively TRBD1 (5 bases). Trimming stripped 4 bases from V and 0 bases from J, with 7 bases between. This CDR3 has 13 amino acids. Germline values: CDR1 LNHDA, CDR2 SQIVND (reference sequence). Here the CDR3 reads CASSTTGSYEQYF. Here the CDR3 DNA reads TGTGCCAGTAGTACAACAGGCTCCTACGAGCAGTACTTC. Full variable domain (remainder filled in from reference TRBV19 and TRBJ2-7): DGGITQSPKYLFRKEGQNVTLSCEQNLNHDAMYWYRQDPGQGLRLIYYSQIVNDFQKGDIAEGYSVSREKKESFPLTVTSAQKNPTAFYLCASSTTGSYEQYFGPGTRLTVT.

The chain links TRBV15 to TRBJ1-2; no firm D call. Germline V lookup: CDR1 LNHNV, CDR2 YYDKDF (reference sequence). The CDR3 extends over 14 amino acids. The V end was cut by 0 bases, the J end by 8 bases, with 13 bases between. The CDR3 sequence is CATSRDNRLQGYTF. CDR3 nucleotide sequence: TGTGCCACCAGCAGAGATAACCGCTTGCAGGGCTACACCTTC.

J is TRBJ2-7 and V is TRBV4-3; a weak D match, TRBD1 (6 bases). The CDR3 is 14 residues long. The V end lost 0 bases, the J end lost 6 bases, and 12 bases lay between the germline ends. Germline assignment: CDR1 LGHNA and CDR2 YSLEER. The CDR3 here is CASSQDRGEGEQYF. The CDR3 region has the DNA TGCGCCAGCAGCCAAGACAGGGGCGAGGGCGAGCAGTACTTC.

The V gene is TRBV28, the J gene TRBJ1-5; D may be TRBD1 (5 bases). Trimming left V 8 bases short and J 2 bases short, with 22 bases between. This CDR3 region has 17 residues. Germline CDR1 reads MDHEN; CDR2 reads SYDVKM. The CDR3 sequence is CASGLMVPGGGNQPQHF. The DNA for the CDR3 is TGTGCCAGCGGACTGATGGTTCCGGGGGGAGGCAATCAGCCCCAGCATTTT.

J is TRBJ1-3 and V is TRBV6-5; D is possibly TRBD1 (6 bases). Between the trimmed V and J ends, which lost 6 bases and 2 bases, there was a span of 11 bases. Per the germline V gene, CDR1 is MNHEY and CDR2 is SVGAGI. CDR3 length: 14 residues. The CDR3 loop is CASRNTGTGNTIYF. The CDR3 coding sequence is TGTGCCAGCAGAAATACAGGGACTGGAAACACCATATATTTT.

This clone was counted a single time. One end of the junction is discordant with germline, which a read error may explain. CDR3 bases: TGTGCTAGCAGCCAAAGTCCTTACAATGAGCAGTTCTTC. Amino acids: CASSQSPYNEQFF. The gene calls are TRBV7-7 and TRBJ2-1; D unresolved. The CDR3 spans 13 residues. The V gene's germline CDR1 is SSHAT and CDR2 FNYEAQ (reference sequence).

This clone has only one observation. The chain couples TRBV7-2 to TRBJ2-5; weak D call: TRBD2 (5 bases). V lost 6 bases, J lost 3 bases, and 11 bases lay in between. The CDR3 is 13 amino acids. Germline loops: CDR1 SGHTA, CDR2 FQGNSA. CDR3 nucleotide sequence: TGTGCCAGCAGGTGGCTAGCAGAAGAGACCCAGTACTTC. Encoded protein: CASRWLAEETQYF.

With regard to this clone: The same CDR3 can be traced to other DNA sequences in this sample. V gene TRBV6-2 or TRBV6-3 combines with J gene TRBJ1-5, with D unresolved. Germline CDR1 is MNHEY and CDR2 is SVGEGT. The CDR3 is 14 residues long. The V end was cut by 6 bases, the J end by 3 bases, with 12 bases between. The CDR3 reads CASSPTGHNQPQHF. CDR3 nucleotide sequence: TGTGCCAGCAGCCCGACCGGGCACAATCAGCCCCAGCATTTT.

The rearrangement joins TRBV19 to TRBJ1-3, with no clear D. The CDR3 has 12 residues. Germline-derived CDR1 and CDR2 are LNHDA and SQIVND (reference sequence). V shed 3 bases and J shed 4 bases, with 4 bases lying between them. The CDR3 nucleotides read TGTGCCAGTAGTATTTCCGGAAACACCATATATTTT. Translating it yields CASSISGNTIYF.

The chain joins TRBV5-1 to TRBJ1-5; a weak D match, TRBD1 (6 bases). Germline loops: CDR1 SGHRS, CDR2 YFSETQ. With 0 bases removed from V and 4 bases from J, the gap between germline ends came to 11 bases. This CDR3 is 15 amino acids long. The CDR3 sequence: CASSLDGQGNQPQHF. CDR3 DNA sequence: TGCGCCAGCAGCTTGGACGGGCAGGGGAATCAGCCCCAGCATTTT.

The V and J genes are TRBV13 and TRBJ2-2; D perhaps matches TRBD1 (5 bases). This CDR3 region has 15 residues. The germline gives CDR1 PRHDT, CDR2 FYEKMQ (reference sequence). With 2 bases removed from V and 3 bases from J, the gap between germline ends came to 10 bases. This CDR3 is CASSLIGAYTGELFF. As DNA, the CDR3 is TGTGCCAGCAGCTTAATTGGGGCGTACACCGGGGAGCTGTTTTTT.

The chain links TRBV7-3 to TRBJ2-2; maybe TRBD2 (6 bases). Germline assignment: CDR1 SGHTA and CDR2 FQGTGA. V shed 4 bases and J shed 0 bases, with 12 bases lying between them. The CDR3 extends over 16 amino acids. CDR3 sequence: CASSSLGGPNTGELFF. The DNA for the CDR3 is TGTGCCAGCAGCTCATTGGGGGGACCGAACACCGGGGAGCTGTTTTTT.

This clone rates as medium-sized. The gene calls are TRBV11-2 and TRBJ1-6; D is perhaps TRBD1 (5 bases). CDR3 size: 16 residues. The germline CDR1 and CDR2 sequences are SGHAT and FQNNGV. The germline V and J ends were trimmed by 6 bases and 5 bases, with 17 bases remaining between them. Written as DNA, the CDR3 is TGTGCCAGCAGACGCTCCCCAGGGCCGCATAATTCACCCCTCCACTTT. Protein product: CASRRSPGPHNSPLHF.

The rearrangement uses TRBV3-1 (or the pseudogene TRBV3-2) and TRBJ1-2; no definite D call. The CDR3 runs to 10 residues. V was pared by 9 bases and J by 8 bases, with 10 bases between. Germline V gene lookup returns CDR1 LGHDT and CDR2 YNNKEL (reference sequence). The CDR3 DNA is TGTGCCAGATTAGGGTTAGGCTACACCTTC. This translates into CARLGLGYTF.

J is TRBJ2-4 and V is TRBV2, with D unclear. Germline CDR1 and CDR2: SNHLY and FYNNEI. CDR3 length equals 13 residues. The V and J ends lost 7 bases and 3 bases respectively, with 10 bases between them. The CDR3 DNA follows: TGTGCCAGCATCCGAGTTGGCAAAAACATTCAGTACTTC. This encodes CASIRVGKNIQYF.

The chain employs TRBV9 and TRBJ2-5; D is perhaps TRBD2 (7 bases). CDR1 and CDR2 (germline): SGDLS, YYNGEE. Trimming cost V 2 bases and J 4 bases, with 18 bases left between them. The CDR3 is 16 amino acids. The chain's CDR3 is CASSVDAGRGLETQYF. The CDR3 bases are TGTGCCAGCAGCGTGGATGCAGGGAGGGGGTTAGAGACCCAGTACTTC.

This clone was seen once. This chain connects TRBV2 to TRBJ2-1, with a tentative D call TRBD1 (6 bases). V gave up 6 bases and J gave up 16 bases, with 22 bases separating them. The length of the CDR3 is 13 residues. Germline V lookup: CDR1 SNHLY, CDR2 FYNNEI. Here the CDR3 reads CASRGPSTGRDFF. CDR3 DNA: TGTGCCAGCAGGGGACCTAGCACAGGGCGTGATTTCTTC.

This chain uses TRBV25-1 with TRBJ2-1; possibly TRBD2 for D (5 bases). With 4 bases removed from V and 7 bases from J, the gap between germline ends came to 17 bases. The CDR3 is made up of 15 amino acids. The germline V gene has CDR1 MGHDK and CDR2 SYGVNS. The CDR3 sequence: CASSGPGRESNEQFF. DNA of the CDR3: TGTGCCAGCAGTGGTCCTGGACGGGAATCGAATGAGCAGTTCTTC.

The chain links TRBV3-1 (or the pseudogene TRBV3-2) to TRBJ2-7; 7 nucleotides agree with TRBD1. The CDR3 loop spans 15 amino acids. V trimming: 4 bases; J trimming: 1 base; junction bases outside the gene matches: 7. Germline lookup yields CDR1 LGHDT and CDR2 YNNKEL (reference sequence). This CDR3 reads CASSPRQGLSYEQYF. The CDR3 nucleotides read TGTGCCAGCAGCCCTCGACAGGGATTGTCCTACGAGCAGTACTTC.

V is TRBV5-1 and J is TRBJ2-1; 7 bases fit TRBD2. Trimming took 4 bases from V and 6 from J; bases not matched to a gene: 10. This CDR3 has 15 amino acids. Germline V gene lookup returns CDR1 SGHRS and CDR2 YFSETQ. The CDR3 is CASSTGLVGVNEQFF. In DNA form, the CDR3 reads TGCGCCAGCAGCACCGGACTAGTCGGGGTCAATGAGCAGTTCTTC. The complete variable domain, with remaining parts taken from reference TRBV5-1 and TRBJ2-1, reads KAGVTQTPRYLIKTRGQQVTLSCSPISGHRSVSWYQQTPGQGLQFLFEYFSETQRNKGNFPGRFSGRQFSNSRSEMNVSTLELGDSALYLCASSTGLVGVNEQFFGPGTRLTVL.

V usage is TRBV6-5 and J usage is TRBJ1-2; D is uncertain. The germline CDR1 and CDR2 sequences are MNHEY and SVGAGI. Trimming cost V 0 bases and J 4 bases, with 6 bases left between them. CDR3 length: 13 amino acids. CDR3 bases: TGTGCCAGCAGTTACTCGGGCGTCTATGGCTACACCTTC. Amino acids: CASSYSGVYGYTF.

This clone has only one observation. The V call is TRBV28, the J call TRBJ2-7; D remains unclear. This CDR3 comprises 15 residues. Looked up from germline, CDR1 is MDHEN and CDR2 is SYDVKM. The germline V and J ends were trimmed by 6 bases and 1 base, with 16 bases remaining between them. The CDR3 protein is CASRESTPSSYEQYF. CDR3 DNA: TGTGCCAGCAGGGAATCTACTCCCTCTTCCTACGAGCAGTACTTC. Looking up the rest from reference TRBV28 and TRBJ2-7 gives the full variable domain: DVKVTQSSRYLVKRTGEKVFLECVQDMDHENMFWYRQDPGLGLRLIYFSYDVKMKEKGDIPEGYSVSREKKERFSLILESASTNQTSMYLCASRESTPSSYEQYFGPGTRLTVT.

This clone was counted between two and nine times. The rearrangement links TRBV9 to TRBJ1-6; a possible D gene is TRBD1 (6 bases). Germline V gives CDR1 SGDLS, CDR2 YYNGEE. The CDR3 contains 14 residues. The germline V and J ends were trimmed by 0 bases and 7 bases, with 8 bases remaining between them. CDR3 sequence: CASSVEQGNSPLHF. CDR3 in DNA: TGTGCCAGCAGCGTAGAACAGGGAAATTCACCCCTCCACTTT.